This T cell receptor beta chain was sequenced in a study of control samples from healthy donors and cancer patients. Assay: immunoSEQ multiplex PCR; the TCRdb copy retains only in-frame clones and omits some. The profile shows around 120,000 clones, about 93% of them singletons. Trimming removed 4 bases from V and 4 bases from J; junction bases left unmatched: 8. The CDR3 contains 16 residues. Germline V CDR1 and CDR2: LNHDA, SQIVND (reference sequence). The receptor was derived from a man in his fifties or sixties with head and neck cancer. The gene calls are TRBV19 and TRBJ2-1, with 9 positions matching TRBD2. Sequencing was carried out using PBMCs. CDR3 region: CASSNPPAGGYNEQFF. As DNA, the CDR3 is TGTGCCAGTAGTAATCCTCCAGCGGGGGGATACAATGAGCAGTTCTTC.